This T cell receptor (beta chain) was obtained from a study of blood T cells in healthy people across ages. A second PCR of about 7 to 12 cycles used a sample-barcoded 5' primer and a J-beta primer mix. TCRdb recomputed calls from the 5' RACE reads with MiXCR, one row per CDR3 protein. The table records about 1.8 million distinct CDR3 sequences, about 50% of them present only once. This clonotype was counted only a few times. This CDR3 spans 14 amino acids. CDR1 and CDR2 from the germline V gene are ENHRY and SYGVKD. The V and J ends lost 3 bases and 5 bases respectively, with 13 bases between them. The chain couples TRBV10-3 to TRBJ2-5; the D gene is possibly TRBD2 (5 bases). The sequencing input was blood. This receptor was identified in a woman aged 40 to 49 in good health. CDR3 DNA sequence: TGTGCCATCAGTGACTCGGGGTTGAGGGAGACCCAGTACTTC. Translation: CAISDSGLRETQYF.